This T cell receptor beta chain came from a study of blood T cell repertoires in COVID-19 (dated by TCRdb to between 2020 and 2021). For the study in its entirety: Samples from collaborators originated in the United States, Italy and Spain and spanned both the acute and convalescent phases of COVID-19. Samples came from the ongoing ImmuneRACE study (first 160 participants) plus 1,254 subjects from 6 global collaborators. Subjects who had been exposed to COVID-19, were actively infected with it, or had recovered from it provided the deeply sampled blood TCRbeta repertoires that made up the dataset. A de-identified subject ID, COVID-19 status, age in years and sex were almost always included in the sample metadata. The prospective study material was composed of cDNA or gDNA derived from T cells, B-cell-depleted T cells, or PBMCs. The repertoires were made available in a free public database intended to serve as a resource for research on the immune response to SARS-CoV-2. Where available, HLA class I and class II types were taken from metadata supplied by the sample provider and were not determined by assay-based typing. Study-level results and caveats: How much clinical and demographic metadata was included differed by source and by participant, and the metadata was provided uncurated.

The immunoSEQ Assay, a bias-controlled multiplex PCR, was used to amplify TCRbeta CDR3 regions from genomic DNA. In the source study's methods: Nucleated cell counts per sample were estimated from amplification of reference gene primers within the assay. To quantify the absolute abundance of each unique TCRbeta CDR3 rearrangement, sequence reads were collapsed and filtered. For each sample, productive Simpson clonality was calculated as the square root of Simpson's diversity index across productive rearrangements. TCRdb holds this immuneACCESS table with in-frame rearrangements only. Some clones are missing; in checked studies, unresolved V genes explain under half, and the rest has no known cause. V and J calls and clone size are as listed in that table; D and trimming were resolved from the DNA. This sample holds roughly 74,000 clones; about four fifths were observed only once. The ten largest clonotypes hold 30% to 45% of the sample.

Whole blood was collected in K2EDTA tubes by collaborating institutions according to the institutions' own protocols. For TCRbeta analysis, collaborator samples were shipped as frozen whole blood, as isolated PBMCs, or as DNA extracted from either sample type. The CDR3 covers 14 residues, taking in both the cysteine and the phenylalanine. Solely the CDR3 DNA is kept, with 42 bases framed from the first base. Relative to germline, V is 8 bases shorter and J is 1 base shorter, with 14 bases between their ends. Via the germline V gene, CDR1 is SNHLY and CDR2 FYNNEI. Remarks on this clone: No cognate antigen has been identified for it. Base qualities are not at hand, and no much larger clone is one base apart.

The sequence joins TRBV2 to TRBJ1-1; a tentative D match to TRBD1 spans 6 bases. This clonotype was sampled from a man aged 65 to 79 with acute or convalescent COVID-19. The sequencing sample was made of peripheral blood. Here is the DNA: TGTGCCAGCGGAAAGAGGACAGAGAACACTGAAGCTTTCTTT. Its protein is CASGKRTENTEAFF.